The present entry profiles one T cell receptor (beta chain) with its context. Its cognate antigen is unknown. Expressed TCRB transcripts were sequenced because the isolated RNA had all been reverse transcribed beforehand. Assay: immunoSEQ multiplex PCR; the TCRdb copy retains only in-frame clones and omits some. The profile shows hundreds of thousands of clones, more than 13% of them singletons. Germline trimming cut 4 bases from V and 6 bases from J; bases unmatched to any gene: 8. Germline loops: CDR1 GTSNPN, CDR2 SVGIG (reference sequence). The CDR3 has 14 residues. The entry originates in a study of beta chain features in type 1 diabetes. Study background: The patient and healthy donor groups were comparable for age, gender and cell yields.

Study-level results: Whether TCRB rearrangement is influenced by HLA type was left unresolved in this analysis. TCRB CDR3 length was moderately but significantly reduced in all four CD4+ subsets of Type 1 diabetes patients.

Blood was drawn once from each donor into heparinised tubes. The draws averaged around 0.12 L. Researchers reported sorting CD4+ naive, central memory, regulatory and stem cell-like memory cells via CD45RO/CCR7/CD25/CD127/CD95/CD27. This TCR was recovered from a man between 18 and 35 years old with type 1 diabetes. Material: naive CD4+ T cells from blood. J is TRBJ1-5 and V is TRBV30; TRBD1 matches at 8 bases. CDR3 sequence: CAWTSRDRTQPQHF. CDR3 sequence (DNA): TGTGCCTGGACATCCCGGGACAGGACTCAGCCCCAGCATTTT.